The rows below give T cell receptor beta chains drawn from one sample of a study of blood T cells in healthy people across ages. Using its own MiXCR run on the 5' RACE reads, TCRdb lists one record per CDR3 protein. Altogether about 730,000 distinct CDR3 sequences are present, more than 40% being singletons, with the ten largest covering under 25%. What was sequenced was blood. The receptor source for this set is an older woman in good health. Both conserved end residues are part of each CDR3. The D gene is left open where the match is weak. Clone size, where shown, is once, few, many, or a class for clones that have expanded.

TRBV7-9,13,.,.,TRBJ1-1,TGTGCCAGCAGCTTCTGGGGGCGTACTGAAGCTTTCTTT,CASSFWGRTEAFF
TRBV24-1,14,.,.,TRBJ2-1,TGTGCCACCAGTGACCGGACAAGCACCTACGAGCAGTTCTTC,CATSDRTSTYEQFF
TRBV20-1,11,.,.,TRBJ1-2,TGCAGTGCTAGCCCGTGGTATGGCTACACCTTC,CSASPWYGYTF
TRBV27,14,.,many,TRBJ1-5,TGTGCCAGCAGTCAACAGGGAGGCAATCAGCCCCAGCATTTT,CASSQQGGNQPQHF
TRBV20-1,13,TRBD1,.,TRBJ1-1,TGCAGTGCTATCTGGACAGGTAACACTGAAGCTTTCTTT,CSAIWTGNTEAFF
TRBV4-2,17,TRBD2,few,TRBJ2-1,TGTGCCAGCAGCCAGGATCTGAGCGGGGGGGCCTGGAATGAGCAGTTCTTC,CASSQDLSGGAWNEQFF
TRBV29-1,14,TRBD2,.,TRBJ2-3,TGCAGCCCCAGACTAGCGGCTAGCACAGATACGCAGTATTTT,CSPRLAASTDTQYF
TRBV9,14,.,few,TRBJ2-1,TGTGCCAGCAGCGTAGACGGGAGAATCGATGAGCAGTTCTTC,CASSVDGRIDEQFF
TRBV7-2,17,TRBD2,.,TRBJ2-5,TGTGCCAGCAGCTTCGCTCTAGCGGGAAAAAGGGGAGAGACCCAGTACTTC,CASSFALAGKRGETQYF
TRBV4-3,19,TRBD2,.,TRBJ2-2,TGCGCCAGCAGCCAAGTCAAGGGGAGAGTAGCGGGAGATGTCGGGGAGCTGTTTTTT,CASSQVKGRVAGDVGELFF
TRBV12-3/TRBV12-4,15,.,.,TRBJ2-1,TGTGCCAGCACCAGCCAGGAGCGGACCTACAATGAGCAGTTCTTC,CASTSQERTYNEQFF
TRBV28,13,.,.,TRBJ1-2,TGTGCCAGCACCCTGGACTCTAACTATGGCTACACCTTC,CASTLDSNYGYTF
TRBV27,17,TRBD1,.,TRBJ1-2,TGTGCCAGCAGTCTCCGGACAGGGCAATTTGGGATTTTAGGCTACACCTTC,CASSLRTGQFGILGYTF
TRBV27,16,.,.,TRBJ2-3,TGTGCCAGCAGTTTGACGATGGGGGGTGGGCCAGATACGCAGTATTTT,CASSLTMGGGPDTQYF
TRBV29-1,13,.,many,TRBJ2-1,TGCAGCGTTGAAGACAGGGAAAGGGTTGAGCAGTTCTTC,CSVEDRERVEQFF
TRBV6-1,18,TRBD2,.,TRBJ2-1,TGTGCCACCCAGGGTATTGGAGGGGGGACTAGCGGGGGTGGTGAGCAGTTCTTC,CATQGIGGGTSGGGEQFF
TRBV9,18,.,few,TRBJ2-3,TGTGCCAGCAGCCCCAATTTGGGGGGGGCGGGAGTGACAGATACGCAGTATTTT,CASSPNLGGAGVTDTQYF
TRBV10-3,12,.,few,TRBJ1-1,TGTGCCTCGATGGGCGGGGGCACTGAAGCTTTCTTT,CASMGGGTEAFF
TRBV4-2,15,.,once,TRBJ1-2,TGTGCCAGCAGCCAAGATGTTGGGCCAGGGAATGGCTACACCTTC,CASSQDVGPGNGYTF
TRBV6-5,14,TRBD2,.,TRBJ2-3,TGTGCCAGCAGCACACTAGCGGGGGGGGGTACGCAGTATTTT,CASSTLAGGGTQYF
TRBV7-3,19,TRBD1,.,TRBJ2-1,TGTGCCAGCAGCTTCGATCGACCAGGGGGCGCGAGGTCCTACAATGAGCAGTTCTTC,CASSFDRPGGARSYNEQFF
TRBV13,15,.,few,TRBJ1-1,TGTGCCAGCAGCCCTAAGCCCGGACAGATTTCTGAAGCTTTCTTT,CASSPKPGQISEAFF
TRBV3-1,16,TRBD2,few,TRBJ2-3,TGTGCCAGCAGCCAAAACCCGGGACTAGCGATAGATACGCAGTATTTT,CASSQNPGLAIDTQYF
TRBV29-1,13,.,.,TRBJ1-1,TGCAGCGTTGCCAGGGGCGGAGAGACTGAAGCTTTCTTT,CSVARGGETEAFF
TRBV12-3/TRBV12-4,17,.,.,TRBJ2-3,TGTGCCAGCAGTGGAAGAGGCGGGCGGATAAGCACAGATACGCAGTATTTT,CASSGRGGRISTDTQYF
TRBV7-3,14,.,.,TRBJ1-2,TGTGCCAGCAGCCTGAACAGGATCTCCCATGGCTACACCTTC,CASSLNRISHGYTF
TRBV7-3,13,.,.,TRBJ2-1,TGTGCCAGCAGCGATCCCCCCGTGGATGAGCAGTTCTTC,CASSDPPVDEQFF
TRBV9,15,TRBD2,.,TRBJ2-1,TGTGCCAGCAGCACTACTAGCGGCTCGTACAATGAGCAGTTCTTC,CASSTTSGSYNEQFF
TRBV5-1,13,.,many,TRBJ2-5,TGCGCCAGCAGCCCCGGACCCCAAGAGACCCAGTACTTC,CASSPGPQETQYF
TRBV19,14,.,.,TRBJ2-5,TGTGCCAGTACCGACTCTATTGGAGGGGAGACCCAGTACTTC,CASTDSIGGETQYF
TRBV29-1,13,.,.,TRBJ1-3,TGCAGCGTAGGACATAACTCTGGAAACACCATATATTTT,CSVGHNSGNTIYF
TRBV6-2/TRBV6-3,12,.,.,TRBJ1-1,TGTGCCAGCAGTTACGGGCACACTGAAGCTTTCTTT,CASSYGHTEAFF
TRBV18,16,.,few,TRBJ2-6,TGTGCCAGCTCTCCCTCCCACTCGGTGGGGGCCAACGTCCTGACTTTC,CASSPSHSVGANVLTF
TRBV6-2/TRBV6-3,15,.,.,TRBJ1-5,TGTGCCAGCAGTTTCGTATCAGGAGGCAATCAGCCCCAGCATTTT,CASSFVSGGNQPQHF
TRBV20-1,18,TRBD1,.,TRBJ2-1,TGCAGTGCTAGTGGGGGAACCGGGACAGGGTTGTCCTACAATGAGCAGTTCTTC,CSASGGTGTGLSYNEQFF
TRBV20-1,14,TRBD2,once,TRBJ2-5,TGCAGTGCTAGAGGTTCCAGCGGGGGTGAGACCCAGTACTTC,CSARGSSGGETQYF
TRBV25-1,17,.,few,TRBJ2-5,TGTGCCAGCAGTGAACTCCGAGGGTCCCCCCAACAAGAGACCCAGTACTTC,CASSELRGSPQQETQYF
TRBV6-2/TRBV6-3,17,TRBD2,.,TRBJ2-7,TGTGCCAGCAGTTCCGCCGACCTCGGGAGGAGGCCCTACGAGCAGTACTTC,CASSSADLGRRPYEQYF
TRBV5-6,15,.,few,TRBJ2-3,TGTGCCAGCAGCTTGGTGCGCGGGGACACAGATACGCAGTATTTT,CASSLVRGDTDTQYF
TRBV5-1,14,TRBD2,few,TRBJ2-4,TGCGCCAGCAGCTTGCACACTAGCGGAAACATTCAGTACTTC,CASSLHTSGNIQYF
TRBV12-5,13,.,.,TRBJ2-6,TGTGCTAGTGGTTTCTCTGGGGACAACGTCCTGACTTTC,CASGFSGDNVLTF
TRBV30,13,.,.,TRBJ1-5,TGTGCCTGGAGTGTACAGGGAGGTCAGCCCCAGCATTTT,CAWSVQGGQPQHF
TRBV20-1,13,.,once,TRBJ2-7,TGCAGTGCTAGAGATCATTTGGAATACGAGCAGTACTTC,CSARDHLEYEQYF
TRBV20-1,15,TRBD2,.,TRBJ2-5,TGCAGTGCTAGTTCGGCTAGCGGGGGGCGGGAGACCCAGTACTTC,CSASSASGGRETQYF
TRBV12-3/TRBV12-4,18,.,.,TRBJ2-2,TGTGCCAGCAGTTTGAATCAGCCGGGACCGATCAACACCGGGGAGCTGTTTTTT,CASSLNQPGPINTGELFF
TRBV28,16,TRBD1,few,TRBJ2-7,TGTGCCAGCAGTCCTTCGTCCGACAGGGGGACCTACGAGCAGTACTTC,CASSPSSDRGTYEQYF
TRBV12-3/TRBV12-4,12,TRBD2,.,TRBJ2-1,TGTGCCAACAGTCGACTAGCAGATGAGCAGTTCTTC,CANSRLADEQFF
TRBV9,15,TRBD1,.,TRBJ1-5,TGTGCCAGCAGCTACGGGACAGGGGGACGTCAGCCCCAGCATTTT,CASSYGTGGRQPQHF
TRBV11-3,14,.,.,TRBJ2-1,TGTGCCAGCAGCTCAAGTTCGTTCCACAATGAGCAGTTCTTC,CASSSSSFHNEQFF
TRBV7-8,18,TRBD2,few,TRBJ2-7,TGTGCCAGCAGCAACCCAAGGGCTAGCGGGAGGGTGTTGGACGAGCAGTACTTC,CASSNPRASGRVLDEQYF
TRBV20-1,17,TRBD1,few,TRBJ2-2,TGCAGTGCTAGAGAGCAGGACAGGGGGCTTCTCCTGGGGGAGCTGTTTTTT,CSAREQDRGLLLGELFF
TRBV5-1,15,.,.,TRBJ2-5,TGCGCCAGCAGCAAGGAGGGGTGGGCCGCCGAGACCCAGTACTTC,CASSKEGWAAETQYF
TRBV18,14,.,.,TRBJ2-3,TGTGCCAGCTCACGAGCTTCCGGGGAAGATACGCAGTATTTT,CASSRASGEDTQYF